This T cell receptor (beta chain) is from a study of cytomegalovirus exposure and HLA in healthy donors. At the level of the study: From about 170 million T cells, an earlier analysis saw approximately 110 million unique TCR beta sequences.

Researchers ran the PCR with 60 Vbeta and 13 Jbeta primers. TCRdb's copy holds only in-frame clones and misses some; the assay was immunoSEQ multiplex PCR. The sample yields some 240,000 clones, around 90% seen once. Notes on the study in general: It has been reported that TCR beta sequences accurately predicted the HLA-A and HLA-B alleles of most subjects. The study designated 150 or so TCR beta chains cytomegalovirus-associated.

This clone appeared a single time. What it binds is not known. This CDR3 has 14 amino acids. The ends lost 3 bases at V and 8 bases at J; junction bases unmatched: 5. Germline values: CDR1 SGDLS, CDR2 YYNGEE. Sequencing used PBMCs. The sequence derives from a girl between 2 and 10 years old in good health and CMV-seronegative. The J gene is TRBJ1-6, the V gene TRBV9; 7 bases are shared with TRBD1. DNA for the CDR3: TGTGCCAGCAGCGCGGACAGGAGTGATTCACCCCTCCACTTT. This encodes CASSADRSDSPLHF. Full variable domain (rest looked up from reference TRBV9 and TRBJ1-6): DSGVTQTPKHLITATGQRVTLRCSPRSGDLSVYWYQQSLDQGLQFLIQYYNGEERAKGNILERFSAQQFPDLHSELNLSSLELGDSALYFCASSADRSDSPLHFGNGTRLTVT.